This is a list of T cell receptor beta chains from one sample in a study of shared clonotypes between healthy human individuals. Only in-frame clones appear in the TCRdb table, and some are missing; sequencing was by immunoSEQ multiplex PCR. In the table there are over 1.5 million clones, 95% to 99% of which are singletons. The material sequenced was naive CD4+ T cells sorted from blood. These receptors were taken from a young man in good health. Each CDR3 is given with its conserved first and last residue. D genes are given only for firm matches. Rows give clone size only sometimes, using once, few, many, or a class for an expanded clone.

>TRBJ1-3|.|TRBV2|.
CASSGNTIAIYF
TGTGCCAGCAGCGGAAACACCATCGCCATATATTTT
>TRBJ1-5|.|TRBV30|.
CAWSARTAWGQPQHF
TGTGCCTGGAGTGCTCGGACGGCATGGGGTCAGCCCCAGCATTTT
>TRBJ2-7|TRBD1|TRBV18|.
CASSTQGNLVSYEQYF
TGTGCCAGCTCAACACAGGGGAACTTAGTTTCCTACGAGCAGTACTTC
>TRBJ2-2|.|TRBV28|.
CASSSPGDTGELFF
TGTGCCAGCAGCTCCCCAGGGGACACCGGGGAGCTGTTTTTT
>TRBJ1-2|.|TRBV6-1|.
CASSVVGEFYGYTF
TGTGCCAGCAGTGTTGTAGGGGAATTCTATGGCTACACCTTC
>TRBJ2-7|TRBD2|TRBV27|.
CASSPRQGLAGVREQYF
TGTGCCAGCAGTCCTCGCCAGGGACTAGCGGGAGTGCGGGAGCAGTACTTC
>TRBJ2-7|TRBD1|TRBV28|.
CASRPGQREQYF
TGTGCCAGCAGGCCGGGACAGCGGGAGCAGTACTTC
>TRBJ1-2|TRBD1|TRBV28|.
CASSPTGVGYTF
TGTGCCAGCAGTCCGACAGGGGTCGGCTACACCTTC
>TRBJ2-7|TRBD1|TRBV18|.
CASSLRDSPYEQYF
TGTGCCAGCTCACTCCGGGACAGCCCCTACGAGCAGTACTTC
>TRBJ2-1|.|TRBV10-3|once
CAISLSGHYNEQFF
TGTGCCATCAGTCTCAGCGGACACTACAATGAGCAGTTCTTC
>TRBJ1-1|.|TRBV5-1|.
CASSLLAGVPEAFF
TGCGCCAGCAGCTTGTTGGCAGGGGTCCCTGAAGCTTTCTTT
>TRBJ2-2|TRBD2|TRBV5-1|.
CASSLQASGRWDTGELFF
TGCGCCAGCAGCTTACAGGCTAGCGGGAGGTGGGACACCGGGGAGCTGTTTTTT
>TRBJ2-1|TRBD1|TRBV18|.
CASSLGQENEQFF
TGTGCCAGCTCACTGGGACAGGAAAATGAGCAGTTCTTC
>TRBJ2-7|TRBD1|TRBV4-3|.
CASSRTGKDEQYF
TGCGCCAGCAGCCGGACAGGGAAGGACGAGCAGTACTTC
>TRBJ2-7|TRBD2|TRBV5-4|.
CASSLRPAGSTEQYF
TGTGCCAGCAGCTTGAGACCAGCGGGGAGCACCGAGCAGTACTTC
>TRBJ2-7|.|TRBV6-5|.
CASKFGVLGEQYF
TGTGCCAGCAAGTTCGGGGTTTTGGGCGAGCAGTACTTC
>TRBJ2-7|.|TRBV6-1|.
CASSLGQTDSYEQYF
TGTGCCAGCAGTCTTGGTCAGACGGACTCCTACGAGCAGTACTTC
>TRBJ1-5|.|TRBV28|.
CASRPSSRSNQPQHF
TGTGCCAGCAGACCCTCGAGTCGTAGCAATCAGCCCCAGCATTTT
>TRBJ2-3|.|TRBV11-3|.
CASSSFSATDTQYF
TGTGCCAGCAGCTCGTTTTCAGCTACAGATACGCAGTATTTT
>TRBJ2-3|TRBD1|TRBV7-9|.
CASSDGTGAGDTQYF
TGTGCCAGCAGCGATGGGACAGGGGCCGGAGATACGCAGTATTTT
>TRBJ1-3|.|TRBV19|.
CASSPSGGAGNTIYF
TGTGCCAGTAGCCCGTCGGGCGGGGCTGGAAACACCATATATTTT
>TRBJ1-1|.|TRBV5-4|.
CASSLWQGDTEAFF
TGTGCCAGCAGCTTGTGGCAGGGTGACACTGAAGCTTTCTTT